These T cell receptor beta chains were read from a single sample in a study of cytomegalovirus exposure and HLA in healthy donors. Sequencing used immunoSEQ multiplex PCR; TCRdb keeps in-frame clones, though not all of them. The sample holds approximately 120,000 clones, around 86% seen once. The source material was PBMCs. Receptor source: a woman aged 25 to 39 in good health and CMV-seronegative. CDR3s include the opening cysteine and the closing phenylalanine or tryptophan. Fields, in order: D gene, CDR3 length, clone size, V gene, J gene, CDR3 DNA, CDR3 protein. A D gene is named only where the DNA matches it firmly. Clone size is given for some rows only: seen once, a few or many times, or a class if the clone is expanded.

D gene: TRBD2
CDR3 length: 18
clone size: NA
V gene: TRBV18
J gene: TRBJ2-1
CDR3 DNA: TGTGCCAGCTCACCACCGGGACTAGCGGGAGGAAGCTACAATGAGCAGTTCTTC
CDR3 protein: CASSPPGLAGGSYNEQFF

D gene: TRBD2
CDR3 length: 17
clone size: NA
V gene: TRBV27
J gene: TRBJ2-1
CDR3 DNA: TGTGCCAGCAGTTTATCGTCTGCTAGCGGGATCTACAATGAGCAGTTCTTC
CDR3 protein: CASSLSSASGIYNEQFF

D gene: TRBD1
CDR3 length: 14
clone size: NA
V gene: TRBV27
J gene: TRBJ2-7
CDR3 DNA: TGTGCCAGCAGACGACAGGGGCCTTACTACGAGCAGTACTTC
CDR3 protein: CASRRQGPYYEQYF

D gene: NA
CDR3 length: 18
clone size: NA
V gene: TRBV18
J gene: TRBJ2-1
CDR3 DNA: TGTGCCAGCTCACCTTTCGCCTCGCGGCTGAGCTCCTACAATGAGCAGTTCTTC
CDR3 protein: CASSPFASRLSSYNEQFF

D gene: TRBD1
CDR3 length: 14
clone size: NA
V gene: TRBV28
J gene: TRBJ2-2
CDR3 DNA: TGTGCCAGCAGACAGGGGTCGAACACCGGGGAGCTGTTTTTT
CDR3 protein: CASRQGSNTGELFF

D gene: NA
CDR3 length: 14
clone size: NA
V gene: TRBV2
J gene: TRBJ1-5
CDR3 DNA: TGTGCCAGCAGTGGACAAAATAGCAATCAGCCCCAGCATTTT
CDR3 protein: CASSGQNSNQPQHF

D gene: TRBD1
CDR3 length: 13
clone size: few
V gene: TRBV5-1
J gene: TRBJ1-2
CDR3 DNA: TGCGCCAGCAGCCCCCGGGACAGGGGTGGCTACACCTTC
CDR3 protein: CASSPRDRGGYTF

D gene: NA
CDR3 length: 14
clone size: NA
V gene: TRBV10-1
J gene: TRBJ2-7
CDR3 DNA: TGCGCCAGCCCTCCCGGACGGGGAAGCTACGAGCAGTACTTC
CDR3 protein: CASPPGRGSYEQYF

D gene: NA
CDR3 length: 14
clone size: NA
V gene: TRBV23-1
J gene: TRBJ1-1
CDR3 DNA: TGCGCCCTTCCTCAGGGGTACATGAACACTGAAGCTTTCTTT
CDR3 protein: CALPQGYMNTEAFF

D gene: TRBD2
CDR3 length: 15
clone size: NA
V gene: TRBV5-1
J gene: TRBJ2-2
CDR3 DNA: TGCGCCAGCAGCTCGAGGACTAGCAACACCGGGGAGCTGTTTTTT
CDR3 protein: CASSSRTSNTGELFF